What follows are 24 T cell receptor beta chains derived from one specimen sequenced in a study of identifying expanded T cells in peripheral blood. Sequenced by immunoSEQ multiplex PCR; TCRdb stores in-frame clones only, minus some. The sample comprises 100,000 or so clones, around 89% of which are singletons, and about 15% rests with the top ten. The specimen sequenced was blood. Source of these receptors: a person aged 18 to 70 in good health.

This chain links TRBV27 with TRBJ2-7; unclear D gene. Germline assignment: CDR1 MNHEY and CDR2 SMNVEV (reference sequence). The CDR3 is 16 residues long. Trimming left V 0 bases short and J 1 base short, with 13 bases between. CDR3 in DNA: TGTGCCAGCAGTTTATCTTGGCCCCAAGGATCCTACGAGCAGTACTTC. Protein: CASSLSWPQGSYEQYF.

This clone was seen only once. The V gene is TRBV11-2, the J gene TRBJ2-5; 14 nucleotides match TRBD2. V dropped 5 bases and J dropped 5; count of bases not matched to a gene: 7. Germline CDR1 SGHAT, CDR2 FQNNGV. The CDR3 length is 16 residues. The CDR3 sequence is CASSPRLAGGQETQYF. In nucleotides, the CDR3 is TGTGCCAGCAGCCCTCGACTAGCGGGGGGGCAGGAGACCCAGTACTTC.

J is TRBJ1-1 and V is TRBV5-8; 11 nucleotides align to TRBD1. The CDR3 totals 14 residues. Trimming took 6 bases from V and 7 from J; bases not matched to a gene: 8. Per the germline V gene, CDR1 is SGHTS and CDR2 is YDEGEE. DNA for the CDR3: TGTGCCAGCACCTTTACGGACAGGGGGCTTGAAGCTTTCTTT. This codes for CASTFTDRGLEAFF. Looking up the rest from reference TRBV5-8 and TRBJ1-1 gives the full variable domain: EAGVTQSPTHLIKTRGQQATLRCSPISGHTSVYWYQQALGLGLQFLLWYDEGEERNRGNFPPRFSGRQFPNYSSELNVNALELEDSALYLCASTFTDRGLEAFFGQGTRLTVV.

CDR3 nucleotide sequence: TGTGCCAGCAGCCTTACCAATCCGACAGGGATTAACTATGGCTACACCTTC. This translates into CASSLTNPTGINYGYTF. The rearrangement uses TRBV9 and TRBJ1-2; 7 bases are a match to TRBD1. The CDR3 has 17 amino acids. Germline loops: CDR1 SGDLS, CDR2 YYNGEE. V was clipped by 4 bases and J by 1 base; unmatched bases: 13.

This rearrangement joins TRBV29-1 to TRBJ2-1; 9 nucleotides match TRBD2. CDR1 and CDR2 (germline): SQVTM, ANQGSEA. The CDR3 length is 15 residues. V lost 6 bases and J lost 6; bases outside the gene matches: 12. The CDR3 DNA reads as TGCAGCGTATACCCTAGCGGGGCGCGCGTCAATGAGCAGTTCTTC. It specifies CSVYPSGARVNEQFF.

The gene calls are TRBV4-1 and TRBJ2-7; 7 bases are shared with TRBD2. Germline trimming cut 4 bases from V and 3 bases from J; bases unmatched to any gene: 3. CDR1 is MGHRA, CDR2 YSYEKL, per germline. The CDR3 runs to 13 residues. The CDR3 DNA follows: TGCGCCAGCAGCCTCCGGACTAGCTACGAGCAGTACTTC. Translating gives CASSLRTSYEQYF.

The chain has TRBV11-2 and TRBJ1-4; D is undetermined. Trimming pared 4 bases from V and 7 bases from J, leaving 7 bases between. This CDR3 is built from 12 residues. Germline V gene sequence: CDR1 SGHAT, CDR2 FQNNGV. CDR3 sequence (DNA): TGTGCCAGCAGCTCAGAGGGTGAAAAACTGTTTTTT. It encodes CASSSEGEKLFF.

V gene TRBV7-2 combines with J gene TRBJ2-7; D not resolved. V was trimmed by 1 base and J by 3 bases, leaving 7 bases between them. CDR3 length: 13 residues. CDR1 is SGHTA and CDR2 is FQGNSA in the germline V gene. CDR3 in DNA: TGTGCCAGCAGCTTAGGCAGTTTCTACGAGCAGTACTTC. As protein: CASSLGSFYEQYF.

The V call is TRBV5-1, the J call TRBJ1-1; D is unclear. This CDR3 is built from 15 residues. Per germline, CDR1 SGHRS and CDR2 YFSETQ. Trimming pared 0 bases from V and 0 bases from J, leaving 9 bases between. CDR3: CASSLDGALNTEAFF. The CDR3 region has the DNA TGCGCCAGCAGCTTGGATGGAGCCCTGAACACTGAAGCTTTCTTT. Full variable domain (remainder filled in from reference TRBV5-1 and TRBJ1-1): KAGVTQTPRYLIKTRGQQVTLSCSPISGHRSVSWYQQTPGQGLQFLFEYFSETQRNKGNFPGRFSGRQFSNSRSEMNVSTLELGDSALYLCASSLDGALNTEAFFGQGTRLTVV.

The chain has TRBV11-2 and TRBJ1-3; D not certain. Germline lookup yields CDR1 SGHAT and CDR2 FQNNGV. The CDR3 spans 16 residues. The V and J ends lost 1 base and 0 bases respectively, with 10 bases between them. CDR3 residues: CASSLGWGFSGNTIYF. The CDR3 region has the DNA TGTGCCAGCAGCTTAGGGTGGGGATTCTCTGGAAACACCATATATTTT.

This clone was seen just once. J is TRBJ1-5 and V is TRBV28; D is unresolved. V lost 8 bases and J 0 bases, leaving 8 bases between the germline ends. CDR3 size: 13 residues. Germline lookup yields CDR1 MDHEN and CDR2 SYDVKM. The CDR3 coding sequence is TGTGCCAGCCAAGCCTATAGCAATCAGCCCCAGCATTTT. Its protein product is CASQAYSNQPQHF.

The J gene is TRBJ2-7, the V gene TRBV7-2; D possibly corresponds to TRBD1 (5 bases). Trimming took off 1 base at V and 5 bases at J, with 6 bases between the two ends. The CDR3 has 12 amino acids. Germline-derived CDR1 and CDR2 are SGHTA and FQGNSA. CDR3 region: CASSLDRNEQYF. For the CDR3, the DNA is TGTGCCAGCAGCTTAGACAGGAACGAGCAGTACTTC.

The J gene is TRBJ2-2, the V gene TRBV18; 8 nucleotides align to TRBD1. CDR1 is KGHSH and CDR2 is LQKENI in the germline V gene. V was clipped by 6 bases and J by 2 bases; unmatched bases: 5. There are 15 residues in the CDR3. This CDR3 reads CASSQGQDNTGELFF. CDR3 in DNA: TGTGCCAGCTCTCAGGGACAGGATAACACCGGGGAGCTGTTTTTT.

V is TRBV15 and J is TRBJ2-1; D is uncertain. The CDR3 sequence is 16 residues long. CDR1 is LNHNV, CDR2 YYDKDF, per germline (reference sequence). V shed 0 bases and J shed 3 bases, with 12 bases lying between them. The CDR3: CATSRDRADLYNEQFF. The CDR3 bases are TGTGCCACCAGCAGAGATCGGGCAGACCTCTACAATGAGCAGTTCTTC.

The CDR3 spells CASSLLGSEETQYF. In nucleotides, the CDR3 is TGTGCCAGCAGCCTCTTGGGGAGCGAAGAGACCCAGTACTTC. This rearrangement joins TRBV7-9 to TRBJ2-5; a possible D gene is TRBD2 (5 bases). Looked up from germline, CDR1 is SEHNR and CDR2 is FQNEAQ (reference sequence). V was clipped by 5 bases and J by 3 bases, with 13 bases between them. The CDR3 extends over 14 amino acids.

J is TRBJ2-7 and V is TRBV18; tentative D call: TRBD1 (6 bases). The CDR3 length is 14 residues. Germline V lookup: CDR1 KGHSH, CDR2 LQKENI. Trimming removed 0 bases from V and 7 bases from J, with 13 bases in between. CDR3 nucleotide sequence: TGTGCCAGCTCACCACCGAGCAGGGGCGGTGAGCAGTACTTC. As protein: CASSPPSRGGEQYF.

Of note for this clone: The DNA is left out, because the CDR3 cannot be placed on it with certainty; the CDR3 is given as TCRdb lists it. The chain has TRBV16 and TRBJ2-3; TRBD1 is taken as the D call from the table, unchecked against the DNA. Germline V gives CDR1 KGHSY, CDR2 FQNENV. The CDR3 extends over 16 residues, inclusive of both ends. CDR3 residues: CASSPGHVGQGIMKYF.

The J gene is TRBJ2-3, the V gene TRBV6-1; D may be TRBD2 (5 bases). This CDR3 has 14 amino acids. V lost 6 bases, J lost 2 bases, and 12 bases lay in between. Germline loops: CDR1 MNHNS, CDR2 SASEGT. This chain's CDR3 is CASSTRSPTDTQYF. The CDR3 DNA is TGTGCCAGCAGCACTAGGTCACCCACAGATACGCAGTATTTT.

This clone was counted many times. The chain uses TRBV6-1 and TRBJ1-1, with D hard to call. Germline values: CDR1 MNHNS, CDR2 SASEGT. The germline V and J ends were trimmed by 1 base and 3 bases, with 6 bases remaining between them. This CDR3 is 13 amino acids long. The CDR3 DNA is TGTGCCAGCAGTGAAGAACAGCACACTGAAGCTTTCTTT. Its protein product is CASSEEQHTEAFF.

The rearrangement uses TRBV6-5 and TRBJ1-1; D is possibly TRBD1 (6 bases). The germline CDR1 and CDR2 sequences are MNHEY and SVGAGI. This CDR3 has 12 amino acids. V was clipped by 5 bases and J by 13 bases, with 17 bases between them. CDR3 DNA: TGTGCCAGCAGTCCTCAGGGGAGATTGCTTTTCTTT. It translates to CASSPQGRLLFF.

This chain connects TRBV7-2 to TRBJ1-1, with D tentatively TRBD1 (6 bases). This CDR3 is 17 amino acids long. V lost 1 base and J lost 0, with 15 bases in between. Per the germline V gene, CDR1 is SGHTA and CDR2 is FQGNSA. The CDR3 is CASSLVLGRDMNTEAFF. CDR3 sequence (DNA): TGTGCCAGCAGCTTAGTACTGGGCAGGGACATGAACACTGAAGCTTTCTTT.

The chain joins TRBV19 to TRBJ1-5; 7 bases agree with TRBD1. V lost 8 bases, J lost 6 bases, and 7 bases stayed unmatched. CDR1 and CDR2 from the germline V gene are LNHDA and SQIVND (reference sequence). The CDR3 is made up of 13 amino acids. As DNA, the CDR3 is TGTGCCAGTTGGCAGGGGGGGATTCAGCCCCAGCATTTT. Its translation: CASWQGGIQPQHF.

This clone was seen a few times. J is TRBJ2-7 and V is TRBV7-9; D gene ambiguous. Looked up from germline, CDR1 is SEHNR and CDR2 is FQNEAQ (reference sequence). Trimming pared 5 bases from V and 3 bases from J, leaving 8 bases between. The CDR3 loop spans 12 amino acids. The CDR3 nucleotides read TGTGCCAGCAGCCCACCGGGCTACGAGCAGTACTTC. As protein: CASSPPGYEQYF.

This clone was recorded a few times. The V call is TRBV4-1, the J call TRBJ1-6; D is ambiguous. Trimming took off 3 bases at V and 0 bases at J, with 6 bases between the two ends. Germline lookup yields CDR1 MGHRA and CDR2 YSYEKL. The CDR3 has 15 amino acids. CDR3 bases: TGCGCCAGCAGCCATGAGGGCTCCTATAATTCACCCCTCCACTTT. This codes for CASSHEGSYNSPLHF.